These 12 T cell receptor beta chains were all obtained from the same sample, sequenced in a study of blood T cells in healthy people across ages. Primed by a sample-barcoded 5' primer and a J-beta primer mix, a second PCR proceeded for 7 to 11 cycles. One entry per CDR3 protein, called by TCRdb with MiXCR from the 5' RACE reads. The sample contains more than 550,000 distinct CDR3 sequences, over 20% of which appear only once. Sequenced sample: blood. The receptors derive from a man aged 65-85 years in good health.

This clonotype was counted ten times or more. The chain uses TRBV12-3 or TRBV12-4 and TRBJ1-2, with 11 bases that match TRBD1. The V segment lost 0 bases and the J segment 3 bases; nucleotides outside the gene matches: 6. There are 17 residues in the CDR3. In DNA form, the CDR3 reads TGTGCCAGCAGTTTAGCGACCCGGGACAGGGGGGACTATGGCTACACCTTC. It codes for CASSLATRDRGDYGYTF.

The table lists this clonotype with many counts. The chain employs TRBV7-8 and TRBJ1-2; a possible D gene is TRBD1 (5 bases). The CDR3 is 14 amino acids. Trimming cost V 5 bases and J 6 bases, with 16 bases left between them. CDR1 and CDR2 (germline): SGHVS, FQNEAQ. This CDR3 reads CASSHREGSHGYTF. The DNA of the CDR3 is TGTGCCAGCAGCCATAGGGAGGGGTCCCATGGCTACACCTTC.

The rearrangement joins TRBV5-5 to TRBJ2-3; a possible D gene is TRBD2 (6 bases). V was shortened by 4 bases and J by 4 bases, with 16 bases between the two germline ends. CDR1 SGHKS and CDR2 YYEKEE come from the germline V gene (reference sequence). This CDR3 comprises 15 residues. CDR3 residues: CASSRTGERADTQYF. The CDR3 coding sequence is TGTGCCAGCAGCCGAACGGGAGAGAGGGCAGATACGCAGTATTTT.

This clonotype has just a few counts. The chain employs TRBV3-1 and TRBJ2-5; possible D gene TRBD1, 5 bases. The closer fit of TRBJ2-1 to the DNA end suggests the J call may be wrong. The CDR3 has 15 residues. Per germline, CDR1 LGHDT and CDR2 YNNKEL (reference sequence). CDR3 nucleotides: TGTGCCAGCAGCCAAGCCCGGGCCAGGGCCAATGAGCAGTTCTTC. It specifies CASSQARARANEQFF.

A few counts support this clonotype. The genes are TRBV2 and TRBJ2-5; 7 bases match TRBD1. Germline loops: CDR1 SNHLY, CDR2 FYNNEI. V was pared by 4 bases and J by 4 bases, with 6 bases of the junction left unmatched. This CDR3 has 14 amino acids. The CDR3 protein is CASSVSGTVETQYF. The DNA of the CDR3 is TGTGCCAGCAGTGTTTCCGGGACAGTAGAGACCCAGTACTTC.

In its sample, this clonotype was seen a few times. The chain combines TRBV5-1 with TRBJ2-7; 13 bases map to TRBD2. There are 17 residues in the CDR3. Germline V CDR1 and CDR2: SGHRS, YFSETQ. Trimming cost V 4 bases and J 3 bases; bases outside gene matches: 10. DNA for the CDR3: TGCGCCAGCAGCCCCGGACTAGCGGGGGTAGGTGACTACGAGCAGTACTTC. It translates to CASSPGLAGVGDYEQYF.

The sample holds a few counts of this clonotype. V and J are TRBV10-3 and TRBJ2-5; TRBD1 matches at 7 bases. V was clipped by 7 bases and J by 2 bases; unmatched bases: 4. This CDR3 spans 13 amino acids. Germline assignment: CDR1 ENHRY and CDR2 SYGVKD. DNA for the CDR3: TGTGCCATCAACCCGACAGGGCAAGAGACCCAGTACTTC. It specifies CAINPTGQETQYF.

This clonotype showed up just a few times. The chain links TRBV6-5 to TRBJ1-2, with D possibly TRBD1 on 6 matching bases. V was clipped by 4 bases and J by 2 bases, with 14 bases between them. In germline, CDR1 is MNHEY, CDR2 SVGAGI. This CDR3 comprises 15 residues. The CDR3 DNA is TGTGCCAGCAGTTTCGGGCAGGGGATAAACTATGGCTACACCTTC. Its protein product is CASSFGQGINYGYTF.

CDR3 in amino acids: CASSPQLQGQETQYF. In DNA, the CDR3 is TGTGCCAGCAGTCCACAGCTACAGGGCCAAGAGACCCAGTACTTC. This rearrangement joins TRBV12-3 or TRBV12-4 to TRBJ2-5; weak D call: TRBD1 (6 bases). V was pared by 5 bases and J by 1 base, with 14 bases between. There are 15 residues in the CDR3.

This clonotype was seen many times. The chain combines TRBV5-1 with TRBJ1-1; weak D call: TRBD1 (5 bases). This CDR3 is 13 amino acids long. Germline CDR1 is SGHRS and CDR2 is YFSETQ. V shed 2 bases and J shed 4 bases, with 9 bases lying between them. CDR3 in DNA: TGCGCCAGCAGCTTAGGGGTGGGCACTGAAGCTTTCTTT. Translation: CASSLGVGTEAFF.

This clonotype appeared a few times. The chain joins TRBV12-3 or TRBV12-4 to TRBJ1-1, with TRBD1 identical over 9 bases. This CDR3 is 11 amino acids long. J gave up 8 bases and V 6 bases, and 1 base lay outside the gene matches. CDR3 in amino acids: CASRQGAEAFF. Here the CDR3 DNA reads TGTGCCAGCAGACAGGGGGCCGAAGCTTTCTTT.

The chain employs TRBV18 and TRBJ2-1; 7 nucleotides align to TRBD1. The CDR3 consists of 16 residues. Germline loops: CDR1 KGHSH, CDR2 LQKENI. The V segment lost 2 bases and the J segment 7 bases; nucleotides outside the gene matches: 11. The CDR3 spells CASSPEIAIRGNEQFF. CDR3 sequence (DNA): TGTGCCAGCTCACCAGAGATCGCAATCAGGGGGAATGAGCAGTTCTTC.